This T cell receptor beta chain was captured by sequencing in a study of cytomegalovirus exposure and HLA in healthy donors (dated by TCRdb to about 2017). With respect to the entire study: An earlier analysis of several hundred of the donors reported over 250 Gb of sequence data and around 110 million unique TCR beta sequences obtained from some 200 million T cells. Donor age, sex, ethnicity and CMV serostatus were compiled together with the repertoire data. The study was designed to test whether signatures of past pathogen exposure could be identified by cataloging public T cell receptors. HLA typing included class I and class II loci at four-digit resolution. Every discovery cohort repertoire had been produced on one sequencing platform. Across 300 to 400 genotyped donors of the cohort, an average of about 240,000 unique TCR beta nucleotide sequences per donor were sequenced, and approximately 17% of those sequences were non-productive. In an earlier analysis of roughly 600 of the donors, high-throughput TCR beta sequencing was used to judge whether each TCR beta V gene segment behaved as functional or pseudogenic. Roughly 5 DR-DQ haplotypes were handled as single units for association and clustering because linkage in the cohort was strong. In a later genetic analysis, genome-wide SNP genotypes for about 65% of the roughly 670 donors were used, and that subset was treated as a discovery cohort. Using immunosequencing, the study profiled T cell repertoires from approximately 700 subjects and related those repertoires to cytomegalovirus serostatus. Roughly 310 gigabases of sequencing data and tens of millions of unique TCR sequences were included in an early release covering under 650 HLA-typed donors. To predict cytomegalovirus infection status, the study brought together high-throughput TCR immunosequencing, statistical association of individual TCRs with disease status, and machine learning. Besides the first cohort of 550 to 750 subjects, a separate validation cohort made up of over 100 different subjects was used. To study patterns of TCR occurrence, a later analysis re-analyzed previously published TCR beta repertoires from just over 650 donors and added high-resolution HLA genotyping. Of the 398 genotyped donors, 65% to 90% were placed in the genetic ancestry cluster associated with self-reported Caucasian donors. The later analysis used no new phenotypic data to find candidate immune exposures, relying instead on TCR beta sequences and their occurrence across donors. The number of donors typed differed by locus, with about 629-640 for A, B, C, DRB1 and DQB1, 522 for DQA1, 600 to 610 for DPA1, and approximately 470 for DPB1.

The cohort was made up of about 670 healthy bone marrow donors. Cohort members were all nominally healthy when sampled, although unrecorded immune exposures were likely present. The donor tested CMV seronegative, placing the donor among the approximately 400 seronegative members of the cohort. A peripheral blood sample was provided by each donor, and peripheral blood mononuclear cells were used for TCR beta sequencing. Genomic DNA extraction from the blood cell samples was performed with the Qiagen DNeasy Blood Extraction Kit. Reading from cysteine to phenylalanine, the CDR3 counts 15 amino acids. The sequence is cut down to CDR3 DNA, 45 bases in frame from base 1. CDR1 and CDR2 are drawn from the germline V gene (reference sequence): SEHNR, FQNEAQ. From V the trimming removes 5 bases and from J it removes 2 bases, while the gene matches leave 7 bases of the junction unaccounted for. The full study reports these points: In a later analysis, the rate of TCR association differed among HLA loci, with DRB1 alleles having the most associated TCRs and HLA-C alleles having the fewest. Roughly 15 rarely observed V segments, including chromosome 9 orphons, were excluded from the earlier analysis of just under 600 of the donors because counts were too low. In both the original and validation cohorts, the classifier was reported to diagnose cytomegalovirus status with high specificity and sensitivity. In this cohort, only TCR beta chains were sequenced, and detectable features were limited by the absence of alpha or paired-chain data. V-gene and J-gene trimming of TCR beta chains was associated with a missense DCLRE1C variant in a later genetic analysis, and the association was replicated in an independent cohort. Correlated functional status among segregating V segments might reflect linkage disequilibrium, but an unknown experimental factor could not be ruled out. A cluster of highly shared sequence variants was judged likely to be a technical artifact of the sequencing pipeline. Most TCR sequences were seen in very few donors, while some public TCRs were found in many individuals. In a later analysis, several top co-occurrence clusters were reported to appear linked to parvovirus B19, influenza, CMV and Epstein-Barr virus. The presence/absence analyses assumed that sequencing depth was roughly uniform across donors, and that assumption may not be true. Broadly in line with IMGT annotations, most TCR beta V segments showed up in productive rearrangements about 90% or about 30% of the time in an earlier analysis of 587 of the donors. Because some donors lacked HLA typing at each locus, the association tests relied only on the typed subset. Specific HLA alleles were associated with 15,000 to 20,000 TCR beta sequences at a false discovery rate of 0.05 in a later analysis. Strong co-occurrence of HLA alleles, especially DR and DQ, made assigning TCR associations to individual alleles difficult. The authors suggested that the approach could potentially be generalized to other disease states and immunological phenotypes. A further reported finding was that TCR beta sequences accurately predicted the HLA-A and HLA-B alleles for most subjects in the first cohort. For the cohort, immune exposure information was limited to CMV serostatus. According to a later analysis, most CMV-associated TCR beta chains appeared to be HLA-restricted, and the HLA associations seemed to be driven largely by CMV exposure. Because the 87-base-pair reads could not distinguish some IMGT-functional V segments, including TRBV6-2 and TRBV6-3, those segments were excluded. Compared with equally common non-associated chains, HLA-associated TCR beta chains in a later analysis were more clonally expanded and had lower generation probabilities. In a later genetic analysis, fewer N-insertions in productive TCRs were reported among donors in an Asian-associated ancestry cluster than the approximately 710-donor mean. In the study, 150 to 200 TCR beta chains were listed as associated with cytomegalovirus. In vitro tests confirmed that three of the cytomegalovirus-associated TCR beta chains recognize cytomegalovirus antigens.

The library was produced with the immunoSEQ multiplex PCR assay. A mixture of 60 forward primers for TCR Vbeta segments and 13 reverse primers for TCR Jbeta segments was used in the multiplex PCR. The CDR3 region of rearranged TCR beta genes was amplified from genomic DNA by a multiplex PCR assay. Amplified TCR beta libraries were sequenced as 87-base-pair reads on the Illumina HiSeq System. From the authors' description of their analysis: A later analysis counted about 80 million unique TCR beta chains across the 690 or so repertoires, and roughly 10 million of these chains were shared by at least two donors. Raw reads were error-corrected and collapsed into unique sequences by a nearest-neighbor algorithm in which closely related sequences were merged to remove PCR and sequencing errors. Alignment of CDR3 sequences to IMGT reference sequences was used to assign V, D and J gene segments. For a sequence to be retained, at least a six-nucleotide match to both a V gene segment and a J gene segment was required. A rearrangement was called productive if the CDR3 had no stop codons and remained in frame with V and J, and every other rearrangement was called non-productive. Following IMGT convention, CDR3 was defined as the stretch from the second conserved V-encoded cysteine to the conserved J-encoded phenylalanine. Sequences without an unambiguous match to a single V gene segment were excluded from the earlier analysis of a few hundred of the donors. In an earlier analysis of 587 of the donors, V segments were called functional above 56.7% productive rearrangements and were called segregating when the between-donor standard deviation exceeded 5%. To diagnose cytomegalovirus status from the catalog of TCR beta chain sequences, a statistical classification framework was built. V and J gene assignment, in a later analysis, came from comparing TCR nucleotide sequences with IMGT/GENE-DB human TR gene sequences. In a later analysis, CDR3 sequences and most-parsimonious VDJ recombination scenarios were assigned using the TCRdist pipeline. In a later analysis, every TCR beta chain was defined by the combination of its CDR3 amino acid sequence and its V-gene family, and reads without a unique V-gene family were dropped. In a later analysis, approximately 640 highly shared, low-generation-probability nucleotide sequences were removed to address suspected cross-contamination and a sequencing artifact. For each public chain, a later analysis derived a clonal expansion index from normalized ranks of inferred template counts within each repertoire. Generation probabilities in a later analysis came from a VDJ recombination model fitted to out-of-frame rearrangements, and those results were checked against IGoR. Hypergeometric tests were used in a later analysis to score TCR-TCR, TCR-HLA and TCR-CMV co-occurrence, with a repertoire-size bias correction applied to the TCR pairs. In a later analysis, false discovery rates were estimated by permuting HLA or CMV assignments 20 times. In a later analysis, co-occurring TCRs were grouped with DBSCAN, and TCRdist sequence similarity was added when clustering was performed within HLA-allele-positive subsets. For co-occurrence clustering, repertoires with fewer than 30,000 or more than 120,000 public chains were excluded, along with four or five repertoires with anomalous nucleotide sharing. TCRdb mirrors the immuneACCESS table, restricted to in-frame sequences. Some clones are absent from its copies; in checked studies, under half trace to an unresolved V gene, and the reason for the others is unknown. V and J calls and clone size are those listed in that table; D and trimming were worked out from the DNA. This sample gives under 250,000 clones in total; approximately 80% of them show up just once. The top ten constitute over 3.5% of the sample.

In the case of this clone: What antigen it recognizes has not been identified. Base qualities are missing; no much larger clone stands one base away.

The V gene is TRBV7-9 and the J gene is TRBJ1-2; TRBD1 agrees with 8 junctional bases. Sequencing input: PBMCs. The TCR originated in a male donor in good health and CMV-seronegative. The DNA sequence is TGTGCCAGCAGCCTAGGACAGGGATTAAACTATGGCTACACCTTC. Translated, this gives CASSLGQGLNYGYTF.